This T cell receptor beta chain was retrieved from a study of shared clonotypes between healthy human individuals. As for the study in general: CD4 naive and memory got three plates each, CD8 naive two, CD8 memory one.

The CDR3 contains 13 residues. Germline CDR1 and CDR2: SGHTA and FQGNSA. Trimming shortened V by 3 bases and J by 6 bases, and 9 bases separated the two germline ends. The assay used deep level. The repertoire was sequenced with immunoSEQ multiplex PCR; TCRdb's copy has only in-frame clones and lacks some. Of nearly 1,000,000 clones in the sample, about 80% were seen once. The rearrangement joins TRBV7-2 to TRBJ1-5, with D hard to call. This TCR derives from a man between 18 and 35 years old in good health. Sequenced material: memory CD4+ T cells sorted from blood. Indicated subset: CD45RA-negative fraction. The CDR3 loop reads CASSLDLRQPQHF. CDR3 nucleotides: TGTGCCAGCAGCTTGGATCTTCGTCAGCCCCAGCATTTT. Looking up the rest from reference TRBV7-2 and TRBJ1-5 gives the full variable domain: GAGVSQSPSNKVTEKGKDVELRCDPISGHTALYWYRQSLGQGLEFLIYFQGNSAPDKSGLPSDRFSAERTGGSVSTLTIQRTQQEDSAVYLCASSLDLRQPQHFGDGTRLSIL.